A single TCR beta chain is shown here with its context. The data originate from a study of blood T cell repertoires in COVID-19. Study as a whole: Nucleic acid was either cDNA or gDNA, and it came from T cells, B-cell-depleted T cells, or PBMCs.

Method: immunoSEQ multiplex PCR; TCRdb's copy keeps in-frame clones and lacks some. The sample includes approximately 250,000 clones, around 80% of them seen just once. Membership in each cohort depended on participant-reported clinical history. Cohort 3 donors counted as recovered after two negative PCRs, clearance, or resolved symptoms. Sequencing was performed on PBMCs or T cells enriched from blood (not recorded which). The receptor comes from a man between 40 and 49 years old who had recovered from COVID-19.

The CDR3 loop reads CASMGQGAFNEQFF. The DNA for the CDR3 is TGCGCCAGCATGGGGCAGGGGGCCTTCAATGAGCAGTTCTTC. This sequence joins TRBV5-1 and TRBJ2-1; 8 nucleotides align to TRBD1. In germline, CDR1 is SGHRS, CDR2 YFSETQ. This CDR3 has 14 residues. V lost 6 bases to trimming and J lost 6 bases; unmatched junction nucleotides: 8.